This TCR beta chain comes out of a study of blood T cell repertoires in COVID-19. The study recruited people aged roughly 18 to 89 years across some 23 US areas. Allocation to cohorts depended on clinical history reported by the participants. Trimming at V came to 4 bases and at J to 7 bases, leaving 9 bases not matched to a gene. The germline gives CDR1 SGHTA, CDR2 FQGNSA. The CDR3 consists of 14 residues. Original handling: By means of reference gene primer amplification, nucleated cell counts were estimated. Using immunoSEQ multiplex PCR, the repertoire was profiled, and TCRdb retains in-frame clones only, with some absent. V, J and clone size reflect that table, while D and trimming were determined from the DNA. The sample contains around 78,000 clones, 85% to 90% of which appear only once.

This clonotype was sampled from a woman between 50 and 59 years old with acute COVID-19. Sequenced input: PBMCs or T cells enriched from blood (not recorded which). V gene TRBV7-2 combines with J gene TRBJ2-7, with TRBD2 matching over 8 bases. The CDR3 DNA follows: TGTGCCAGCAGCTCATTAGCCGGGAGGGTTGAGCAGTACTTC. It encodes CASSSLAGRVEQYF.